This T cell receptor (beta chain) was observed in a study of identical twins. TCRdb called the 5' RACE reads again in MiXCR, with one record for every CDR3 protein. The sample holds some 790,000 distinct CDR3 sequences, around a sixth seen once. Germline V gene sequence: CDR1 SQVTM, CDR2 ANQGSEA. Unmatched junction bases numbered 3, after V lost 7 bases and J lost 1 base. This CDR3 spans 12 amino acids. This sample was also put to use in a study of T cells expressing NK-cell markers.

This rearrangement joins TRBV29-1 to TRBJ1-1; 7 bases match TRBD1. The sample comprised PBMCs. The source of this sequence is a woman under 30 in good health. CDR3: CSGRGANTEAFF. In nucleotides, the CDR3 is TGCAGCGGCAGGGGGGCGAACACTGAAGCTTTCTTT.